The rows below give T cell receptor beta chains drawn from one sample of a study of T-cell memory formation after mild COVID-19. TCRdb fed the 5' RACE reads into MiXCR, producing one record per CDR3 protein. The table has approximately 500,000 distinct CDR3 sequences, roughly 25% seen once. The source material was PBMCs or a T cell subset sorted from them (not recorded which). All receptors derive from an adult woman who had mild COVID-19 (a few samples of this study predate the infection). Cell type and time point are not known. Both conserved end residues are part of each CDR3. D genes are given only for firm matches. Only some rows state a clone size, as once, few, many or a class for expanded clones.

d_call j_call cdr3_length clone_size v_call cdr3_aa cdr3_nt
TRBD2 TRBJ2-3 15 - TRBV15 CATSSGTSDTDTQYF TGTGCCACCAGCAGTGGGACTAGCGACACAGATACGCAGTATTTT
TRBD2 TRBJ2-1 14 few TRBV19 CASNTGLVYNEQFF TGTGCCAGTAATACGGGACTAGTCTACAATGAGCAGTTCTTC
TRBD1 TRBJ2-7 13 few TRBV29-1 CSVLGQASYEQYF TGCAGCGTTCTGGGACAGGCCTCCTACGAGCAGTACTTC
- TRBJ1-1 13 - TRBV30 CAWSRKINTEAFF TGTGCCTGGAGTAGGAAGATCAACACTGAAGCTTTCTTT
- TRBJ2-3 15 few TRBV5-4 CASSYATGRTDTQYF TGTGCCAGCAGCTACGCCACGGGCAGGACAGATACGCAGTATTTT
- TRBJ2-7 12 - TRBV9 CASSAGVDEQYF TGTGCCAGCAGCGCGGGGGTGGACGAGCAGTACTTC
TRBD1 TRBJ1-4 15 few TRBV5-1 CASSLVGQEGEKLFF TGCGCCAGCAGCTTGGTAGGACAGGAGGGGGAAAAACTGTTTTTT
- TRBJ2-3 16 few TRBV24-1 CATSDLRDTSTDTQYF TGTGCCACCAGTGATTTGCGGGACACTAGCACAGATACGCAGTATTTT
TRBD1 TRBJ2-7 15 few TRBV6-5 CASSKGTVLNYEQYF TGTGCCAGCAGCAAAGGGACAGTCCTTAACTACGAGCAGTACTTC
- TRBJ2-1 12 - TRBV30 CAWGIVGLEQFF TGTGCCTGGGGAATAGTGGGGCTTGAGCAGTTCTTC
- TRBJ2-2 13 few TRBV19 CASWVSNTGELFF TGTGCCAGTTGGGTCTCGAACACCGGGGAGCTGTTTTTT
TRBD2 TRBJ2-2 16 few TRBV12-3/TRBV12-4 CASSLMRGGRTGEVFF TGTGCCAGCTCCTTAATGCGGGGGGGCCGCACCGGGGAGGTGTTTTTT